This T cell receptor beta chain was captured in a study of T cell responses to AZD1222 COVID-19 vaccine listed by TCRdb under 2021. Background for the entire study: AZD1222 recipients given second doses at about 4 weeks or at about 12 weeks were pooled, since spike-specific TCR depth and breadth were not found to differ between the two schedules. TCR sequencing covered some 250 trial participants: roughly 200 given two doses of AZD1222 and around 26 given two doses of MenACWY control vaccine. Enrollment into the trials was organized by age into subgroups of 18-55, 56-69 and 70-plus years, and those subgroups contained roughly 150, 30 and 60 TCR-sequenced participants, respectively. Overall results and qualifications from the work: Vaccine-associated CD4 TCRs spanned the whole spike protein, with dominant responses in regions 160-218 and 743-854. Participants were mostly white British, with more females than males. The authors suggested clonal diversity may have been underestimated. Reportedly, close to half of the unique spike-specific TCRs recognized epitopes lying outside the regions that are mutated in the B.1.351 and B.1.1.7 variants. Conclusions about previously exposed vaccinees were limited because only six AZD1222 recipients were SARS-CoV-2 seropositive at baseline. In the small 56-69-year group, the increase in depth fell short of significance, most likely because of low power. After two AZD1222 doses, spike-specific TCR breadth and depth were significantly higher than at day 0 and than in MenACWY recipients. Because no day 14 peak-response samples were available, the repertoires could be characterized only after the peak T cell response.

The intended sense of this specimen's time point label: baseline before first vaccination. Vaccinee samples came from UK trials COV001 and COV002, including a single-blind randomized controlled phase 2/3 trial of AZD1222 (ChAdOx1 nCoV-19) in healthy adults. For TCRbeta chain sequencing, PBMC samples from trial participants were taken at day 0 and at day 28 after the second dose. The CDR3 regions of human TCRbeta chains were subjected to immunosequencing. On the study's bioinformatics: TCRs in the repertoires were compared against a reference library of SARS-CoV-2-specific TCRs that had been generated with the MIRA antigen-specificity platform. Breadth was defined as the fraction of unique TCRs that were SARS-CoV-2-associated. Depth was defined as the fraction of total T cells that were SARS-CoV-2-associated. Using the MIRA data, each spike-specific TCR was mapped to the spike region that the TCR reacts to and placed in a CD4 or CD8 class. Log10-transformed breadth and depth values were compared by one-way ANOVA with Sidak's multiple comparisons tests. TCRdb retrieved this table from immuneACCESS and kept in-frame rearrangements only. Not all clones are present; in checked studies, unresolved V genes account for under half, and no reason is known for the remainder. V, J and clone size are those of that table, while D and trimming were read from the DNA. This sample is represented by around 200,000 clones; 70% to 90% of them were singletons. The top ten clonotypes cover more than 0.4% of the sample.

Turning to this clone: Its specific antigen is unknown. No quality values exist for individual bases; no much larger clone is one base distant.

This receptor was taken from an adult in good health. The sequences come from peripheral blood, collected on day 0 of AZD1222 vaccination.

The base sequence is TGCGCCAGCAGTTCGGGACAGTACTCTGGAAACACCATATATTTT. It is translated as CASSSGQYSGNTIYF. The chain is assembled from TRBV10-1 and TRBJ1-3; 7 central nucleotides agree with TRBD1. V lost 5 bases and J lost 0 bases, and the count of bases not matched to a germline gene is 4. The germline V gene (reference sequence) yields WNHNN for CDR1 and SYGVQD for CDR2. Inclusive of the bounding cysteine and phenylalanine, the CDR3 is 15 residues long. Here the CDR3 DNA is all that survives: 45 bases in frame from base 1.